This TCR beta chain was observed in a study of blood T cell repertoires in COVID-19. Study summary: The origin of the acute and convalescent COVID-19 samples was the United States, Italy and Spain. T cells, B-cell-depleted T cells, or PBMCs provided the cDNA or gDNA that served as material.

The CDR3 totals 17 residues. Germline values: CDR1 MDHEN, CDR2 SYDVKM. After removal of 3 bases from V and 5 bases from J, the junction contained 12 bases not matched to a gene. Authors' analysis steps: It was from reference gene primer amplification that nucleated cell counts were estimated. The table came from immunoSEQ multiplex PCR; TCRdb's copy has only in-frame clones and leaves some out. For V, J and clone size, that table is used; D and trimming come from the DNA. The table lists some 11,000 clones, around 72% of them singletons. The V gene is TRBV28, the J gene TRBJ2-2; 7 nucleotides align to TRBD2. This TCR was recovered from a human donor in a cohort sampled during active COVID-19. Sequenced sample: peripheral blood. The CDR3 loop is CASSFSRGRAGTGELFF. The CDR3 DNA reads TGTGCCAGCAGTTTCTCCCGTGGGAGGGCTGGAACCGGGGAGCTGTTTTTT.